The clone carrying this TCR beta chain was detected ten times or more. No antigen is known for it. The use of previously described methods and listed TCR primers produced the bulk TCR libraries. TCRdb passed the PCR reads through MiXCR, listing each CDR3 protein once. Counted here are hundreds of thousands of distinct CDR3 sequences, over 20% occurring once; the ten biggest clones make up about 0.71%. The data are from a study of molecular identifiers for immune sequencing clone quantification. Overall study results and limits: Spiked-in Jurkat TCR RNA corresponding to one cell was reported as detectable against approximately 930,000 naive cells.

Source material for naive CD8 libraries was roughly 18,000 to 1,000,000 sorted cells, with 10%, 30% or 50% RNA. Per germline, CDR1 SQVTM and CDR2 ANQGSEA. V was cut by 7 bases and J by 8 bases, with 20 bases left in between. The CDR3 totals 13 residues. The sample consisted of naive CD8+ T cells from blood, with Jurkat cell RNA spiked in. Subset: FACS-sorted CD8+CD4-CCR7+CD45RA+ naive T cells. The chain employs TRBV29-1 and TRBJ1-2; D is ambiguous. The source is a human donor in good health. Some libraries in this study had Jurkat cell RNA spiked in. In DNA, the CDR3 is TGCAGCGGCCGCCTTGAGGAAGAAGTCGGCTACACCTTC. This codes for CSGRLEEEVGYTF.